Described below is a single T cell receptor beta chain sequence and its context. The data were produced by immunoSEQ multiplex PCR, yet TCRdb's version contains in-frame clones alone and is incomplete. The data hold 45,000 to 55,000 clones, with around 90% observed a single time. These data belong to a study of cytomegalovirus exposure and HLA in healthy donors. Germline trimming cut 1 base from V and 1 base from J; bases unmatched to any gene: 4. This CDR3 is built from 16 residues. CDR1 and CDR2 from the germline V gene are SGHAT and FQNNGV. Material for sequencing was PBMCs. The TCR comes from a woman aged 30 to 39 in good health and CMV-seronegative. The rearrangement uses TRBV11-2 and TRBJ1-3; TRBD1 agrees at 7 bases. In DNA form, the CDR3 reads TGTGCCAGCAGCTTAGGGAGACAGGGTTCTGGAAACACCATATATTTT. It translates to CASSLGRQGSGNTIYF.